A single sample is the source of the 32 T cell receptor beta chains below, sequenced in a study of OX40 agonist ivuxolimab in advanced cancers. Data came from immunoSEQ multiplex PCR; TCRdb stores just in-frame clones and leaves some out. This sample has about 70,000 clones, with about 90% found just once. Source: CD4+ or CD8+ T cells sorted from blood, taken in a trial of the OX40 agonist ivuxolimab. Source of these receptors: an adult with an advanced solid tumor such as melanoma, head and neck, liver or kidney cancer.

V gene TRBV4-2 combines with J gene TRBJ2-1; 7 bases agree with TRBD2. This CDR3 comprises 16 residues. V lost 0 bases and J lost 2; bases outside the gene matches: 4. Germline CDR1 reads LGHNA; CDR2 reads YNFKEQ. In DNA, the CDR3 is TGTGCCAGCAGCCAAGAGGGGGGGGGACCCTACAATGAGCAGTTCTTC. Translating it yields CASSQEGGGPYNEQFF.

The chain joins TRBV7-9 to TRBJ2-2; a possible D gene is TRBD2 (7 bases). Between the trimmed V and J ends, which lost 5 bases and 4 bases, there was a span of 11 bases. The CDR3 spans 14 residues. CDR1 SEHNR and CDR2 FQNEAQ come from the germline V gene (reference sequence). In DNA form, the CDR3 reads TGTGCCAGCAGCCCAGGGGAGGGCACCGGGGAGCTGTTTTTT. Its protein product is CASSPGEGTGELFF.

The V and J genes are TRBV11-3 and TRBJ2-5; D call uncertain. From germline, CDR1 is SGHNT and CDR2 YENEEA. This CDR3 has 11 amino acids. V gave up 5 bases and J gave up 5 bases, with 6 bases separating them. CDR3 protein: CASSSRETQYF. Written as DNA, the CDR3 is TGTGCCAGCAGCAGTCGGGAGACCCAGTACTTC.

V and J are TRBV9 and TRBJ1-2; D uncertain. Trimming took off 1 base at V and 3 bases at J, with 10 bases between the two ends. The CDR3 contains 14 residues. The germline V gene encodes CDR1 SGDLS and CDR2 YYNGEE. The DNA of the CDR3 is TGTGCCAGCAGCGTAACTGAGGAGTACTATGGCTACACCTTC. It is translated as CASSVTEEYYGYTF.

The chain couples TRBV5-1 to TRBJ2-7, with 14 nucleotides matching TRBD2. Germline CDR1 and CDR2: SGHRS and YFSETQ. V shed 3 bases, J shed 8 bases, and the junction held 7 bases outside the gene matches. The length of the CDR3 is 15 residues. The CDR3 DNA reads TGCGCCAGCAGCTACGGACTAGCGGGAGGCGCCCAGCAGTACTTC. It encodes CASSYGLAGGAQQYF.

The chain is built from TRBV5-1 and TRBJ2-5; 7 bases align to TRBD1. V lost 8 bases to trimming and J lost 3 bases; unmatched junction nucleotides: 7. CDR1 SGHRS and CDR2 YFSETQ come from the germline V gene. The length of the CDR3 is 13 residues. The CDR3 sequence is CASTGTVEETQYF. In DNA form, the CDR3 reads TGCGCCAGTACCGGGACAGTAGAAGAGACCCAGTACTTC. The full variable domain, rest sourced from reference TRBV5-1 and TRBJ2-5, is KAGVTQTPRYLIKTRGQQVTLSCSPISGHRSVSWYQQTPGQGLQFLFEYFSETQRNKGNFPGRFSGRQFSNSRSEMNVSTLELGDSALYLCASTGTVEETQYFGPGTRLLVL.

The rearrangement links TRBV28 to TRBJ2-7; TRBD1 matches 11 bases. Germline loops: CDR1 MDHEN, CDR2 SYDVKM. The CDR3 consists of 14 residues. The V and J ends lost 2 bases and 6 bases, in that order; junction bases with no gene match: 3. The CDR3 is CASSLAGQGGEQYF. DNA for the CDR3: TGTGCCAGCAGTTTAGCGGGACAGGGGGGCGAGCAGTACTTC.

The chain joins TRBV28 to TRBJ1-1, with D possibly being TRBD1 (5 bases). Germline V gives CDR1 MDHEN, CDR2 SYDVKM. This CDR3 has 17 residues. V was shortened by 4 bases and J by 0 bases, with 18 bases between the two germline ends. The CDR3 loop is CASSSPAIGVMNTEAFF. The DNA for the CDR3 is TGTGCCAGCAGTTCCCCCGCAATAGGGGTCATGAACACTGAAGCTTTCTTT.

Only a few counts were recorded for this clone. The chain couples TRBV7-9 to TRBJ2-7; D gene ambiguous. Trimming took 6 bases from V and 7 from J, leaving 22 bases between them. Germline loops: CDR1 SEHNR, CDR2 FQNEAQ (reference sequence). The CDR3 loop spans 15 amino acids. The CDR3 sequence is CASSSTSLAVGEQYF. CDR3 coding DNA: TGTGCCAGCAGTTCCACGTCGCTCGCGGTGGGGGAGCAGTACTTC. Looking up the rest from reference TRBV7-9 and TRBJ2-7 gives the full variable domain: DTGVSQNPRHKITKRGQNVTFRCDPISEHNRLYWYRQTLGQGPEFLTYFQNEAQLEKSRLLSDRFSAERPKGSFSTLEIQRTEQGDSAMYLCASSSTSLAVGEQYFGPGTRLTVT.

The CDR3 nucleotides read TGTGCCAGTAGTATGGTTGGCAGCCTAGGGTGGCTTAGCAATCAGCCCCAGCATTTT. It translates to CASSMVGSLGWLSNQPQHF. J is TRBJ1-5 and V is TRBV19; D unresolved. The CDR3 loop spans 19 amino acids. Trimming removed 3 bases from V and 0 bases from J, with 21 bases in between. CDR1 and CDR2 from the germline V gene are LNHDA and SQIVND (reference sequence).

The chain combines TRBV28 with TRBJ2-5; D perhaps matches TRBD1 (5 bases). With the DNA end fitting TRBJ2-7 better, the J assignment may be wrong. This CDR3 contains 13 residues. The germline gives CDR1 MDHEN, CDR2 SYDVKM. For the CDR3, the DNA is TGTGCCAGCAGTTTCGGGCAGGGTTACGAGCAGTACTTC. It encodes CASSFGQGYEQYF.

In nucleotides, the CDR3 is TGTGCCAGCACAGGGAGGGCCAAAAACATTCAGTACTTC. As protein: CASTGRAKNIQYF. The V gene is TRBV11-2, the J gene TRBJ2-4, with D possibly being TRBD2 (6 bases). With 7 bases removed from V and 1 base from J, the gap between germline ends came to 8 bases. Germline CDR1 reads SGHAT; CDR2 reads FQNNGV. The CDR3 loop spans 13 amino acids.

The chain is built from TRBV10-3 and TRBJ2-3; D uncertain. In germline, CDR1 is ENHRY, CDR2 SYGVKD. Trimming cost V 0 bases and J 4 bases, with 11 bases left between them. The CDR3 extends over 15 amino acids. For the CDR3, the DNA is TGTGCCATCAGTGAGTCCCGCCAGTCAGCAGATACGCAGTATTTT. Protein: CAISESRQSADTQYF.

The chain links TRBV11-2 to TRBJ1-5; 10 positions match TRBD1. CDR3 length: 14 amino acids. Looked up from germline, CDR1 is SGHAT and CDR2 is FQNNGV. Losses at the gene ends were 6 bases for V and 4 bases for J; bases not matched to a gene: 3. CDR3 protein: CASSLDRGNQPQHF. In DNA form, the CDR3 reads TGTGCCAGCAGTTTGGACAGGGGGAATCAGCCCCAGCATTTT.

This clone occurred once. The chain couples TRBV5-1 to TRBJ2-5, with TRBD1 matching over 8 bases. V was clipped by 0 bases and J by 2 bases; unmatched bases: 6. Germline CDR1 is SGHRS and CDR2 is YFSETQ. The CDR3 contains 16 residues. CDR3 sequence: CASSLATRQGQETQYF. In DNA, the CDR3 is TGCGCCAGCAGCTTGGCCACGAGACAGGGGCAAGAGACCCAGTACTTC. The full variable domain, its missing parts supplied by reference TRBV5-1 and TRBJ2-5, is KAGVTQTPRYLIKTRGQQVTLSCSPISGHRSVSWYQQTPGQGLQFLFEYFSETQRNKGNFPGRFSGRQFSNSRSEMNVSTLELGDSALYLCASSLATRQGQETQYFGPGTRLLVL.

The gene calls are TRBV7-3 and TRBJ1-3; tentative D call: TRBD1 (5 bases). The CDR3 covers 14 residues. Germline assignment: CDR1 SGHTA and CDR2 FQGTGA. Trimming pared 5 bases from V and 10 bases from J, leaving 18 bases between. The CDR3 sequence is CASSPTGIGGTIYF. The CDR3 region has the DNA TGTGCCAGCAGCCCTACAGGAATCGGGGGGACCATATATTTT.

This clone appeared a single time. This chain links TRBV29-1 with TRBJ2-2; 16 nucleotides match TRBD2. The CDR3 consists of 16 residues. V lost 6 bases, J lost 3 bases, and 4 bases stayed unmatched. Germline-derived CDR1 and CDR2 are SQVTM and ANQGSEA. CDR3: CSVGTSGGADTGELFF. CDR3 bases: TGCAGCGTAGGGACTAGCGGGGGGGCAGACACCGGGGAGCTGTTTTTT.

The chain has TRBV7-9 and TRBJ2-5; the D gene is possibly TRBD2 (7 bases). Germline CDR1 SEHNR, CDR2 FQNEAQ (reference sequence). Trimming removed 5 bases from V and 2 bases from J, with 12 bases in between. This CDR3 has 14 amino acids. The CDR3 sequence: CASSLGGAQETQYF. The DNA of the CDR3 is TGTGCCAGCAGCCTAGGGGGGGCACAAGAGACCCAGTACTTC.

In DNA, the CDR3 is TGTGCCAGCAGCACGGGACTAGCGAGCAAAAACATTCAGTACTTC. Encoded protein: CASSTGLASKNIQYF. The chain joins TRBV5-6 to TRBJ2-4, with TRBD2 matching over 10 bases. Per the germline V gene, CDR1 is SGHDT and CDR2 is YYEEEE. Germline trimming cut 4 bases from V and 3 bases from J; bases unmatched to any gene: 4. The CDR3 runs to 15 residues.

The chain couples TRBV19 to TRBJ1-5; D call uncertain. The V and J ends lost 9 bases and 8 bases respectively, with 20 bases between them. CDR1 is LNHDA and CDR2 is SQIVND in the germline V gene (reference sequence). This CDR3 spans 14 amino acids. The chain's CDR3 is CASRSRREQEPQHF. In nucleotides, the CDR3 is TGTGCCAGCCGTTCGCGCAGAGAGCAGGAGCCCCAGCATTTT.

About this clone: One end of the junction is discordant with germline, which a read error may explain. The chain carries TRBV7-7 and TRBJ2-5; 8 bases map to TRBD1. Germline V CDR1 and CDR2: SSHAT, FNYEAQ (reference sequence). This CDR3 is 13 amino acids long. The CDR3 sequence: CASSLGQGGTQYF. CDR3 DNA: TGTGCTAGCAGCTTAGGACAGGGTGGGACCCAGTACTTC. Complete variable domain (other parts from reference TRBV7-7 and TRBJ2-5): GAGVSQSPRYKVTKRGQDVTLRCDPISSHATLYWYQQALGQGPEFLTYFNYEAQPDKSGLPSDRFSAERPEGSISTLTIQRTEQRDSAMYRCASSLGQGGTQYFGPGTRLLVL.

The rearrangement links TRBV19 to TRBJ1-2; no clear D. CDR3 size: 16 residues. Trimming shortened V by 0 bases and J by 2 bases, and 13 bases separated the two germline ends. Germline assignment: CDR1 LNHDA and CDR2 SQIVND (reference sequence). CDR3 sequence: CASSIDSHGPNYGYTF. The CDR3 coding sequence is TGTGCCAGTAGTATAGATTCACACGGTCCGAACTATGGCTACACCTTC.

The chain has TRBV5-4 and TRBJ2-7; no firm D call. The CDR3 totals 12 residues. The germline V and J ends were trimmed by 1 base and 4 bases, with 6 bases remaining between them. Per germline, CDR1 SGHNT and CDR2 YYREEE (reference sequence). Here the CDR3 DNA reads TGTGCCAGCAGCTTGTACCAGTACGAGCAGTACTTC. The encoded protein is CASSLYQYEQYF.

This clone was observed a single time. The V gene is TRBV15, the J gene TRBJ1-2; D is unresolved. The germline CDR1 and CDR2 sequences are LNHNV and YYDKDF (reference sequence). V lost 0 bases and J lost 4, with 6 bases in between. This CDR3 has 13 residues. The CDR3: CATSRDQSYGYTF. In DNA form, the CDR3 reads TGTGCCACCAGCAGAGATCAGAGCTATGGCTACACCTTC.

This chain links TRBV6-6 with TRBJ2-1; D is perhaps TRBD1 (6 bases). CDR1 is MNHNY, CDR2 SVGAGI, per germline (reference sequence). The CDR3 covers 15 residues. Deletions cut 6 bases from V and 5 bases from J, with 17 bases between. CDR3 amino acids: CASRHLTGPNNEQFF. The CDR3 region has the DNA TGTGCCAGCAGACACTTAACAGGGCCAAACAATGAGCAGTTCTTC.

DNA for the CDR3: TGCGCCAGCAGCCAGTCGGAGATTTTCTCTGGAAACACCATATATTTT. Its translation is CASSQSEIFSGNTIYF. V is TRBV4-1 and J is TRBJ1-3, with D uncertain. Germline V gene lookup returns CDR1 MGHRA and CDR2 YSYEKL. The CDR3 totals 16 residues. Trimming shortened V by 3 bases and J by 0 bases, and 12 bases separated the two germline ends.

The chain links TRBV7-3 to TRBJ1-1; weak D call: TRBD1 (6 bases). V was trimmed by 0 bases and J by 3 bases, leaving 11 bases between them. Germline assignment: CDR1 SGHTA and CDR2 FQGTGA. CDR3 length: 15 amino acids. CDR3: CASSLTRAGDTEAFF. The CDR3 region has the DNA TGTGCCAGCAGCTTAACGAGGGCAGGGGACACTGAAGCTTTCTTT.

The chain is built from TRBV5-4 and TRBJ2-7, with 8 positions matching TRBD2. Germline CDR1 and CDR2: SGHNT and YYREEE (reference sequence). The V segment lost 4 bases and the J segment 5 bases; nucleotides outside the gene matches: 5. This CDR3 is 13 amino acids long. CDR3 protein: CASSHLAGNEQYF. CDR3 sequence (DNA): TGTGCCAGCAGCCATTTAGCGGGAAACGAGCAGTACTTC.

This clone was observed at least ten times. The rearrangement joins TRBV28 to TRBJ2-7; the D is unclear. The CDR3 covers 15 residues. Trimming left V 4 bases short and J 3 bases short, with 16 bases between. CDR1 is MDHEN and CDR2 is SYDVKM in the germline V gene. CDR3 sequence: CASSSNLRAIYEQYF. In DNA, the CDR3 is TGTGCCAGCAGTTCAAACTTACGGGCCATCTACGAGCAGTACTTC.

The chain carries TRBV11-1 and TRBJ2-2; a weak D match, TRBD2 (5 bases). V was cut by 5 bases and J by 7 bases, with 11 bases left in between. The CDR3 covers 13 residues. CDR1 and CDR2 (germline): SGHAT, FQDESV (reference sequence). The CDR3 spells CASSQTRIGELFF. The CDR3 nucleotides are TGTGCCAGCAGCCAAACTAGGATCGGGGAGCTGTTTTTT.

This chain joins TRBV5-6 and TRBJ2-5; D gene uncertain. The V end lost 0 bases, the J end lost 5 bases, and 11 bases lay between the germline ends. The CDR3 runs to 14 residues. Germline V gene sequence: CDR1 SGHDT, CDR2 YYEEEE. In DNA, the CDR3 is TGTGCCAGCAGCTTGGTTCTAGGGTCGGAGACCCAGTACTTC. It is translated as CASSLVLGSETQYF.

The CDR3 coding sequence is TGTGCCAGCAGTTACCTCCCCGACGCTAACTATGGCTACACCTTC. It yields the protein CASSYLPDANYGYTF. The chain is built from TRBV6-5 and TRBJ1-2; D remains unclear. The CDR3 loop spans 15 amino acids. The germline V and J ends were trimmed by 2 bases and 0 bases, with 10 bases remaining between them. CDR1 is MNHEY, CDR2 SVGAGI, per germline.